This passage covers 25 T cell receptor beta chains from one sample sequenced in a study of cytomegalovirus exposure and HLA in healthy donors. Use of 60 Vbeta and 13 Jbeta primers characterized the PCR. Measured with immunoSEQ multiplex PCR; TCRdb has only the in-frame clones, and not every one. The sample includes 100,000 or so clones, 70% to 85% of them seen just once. Specimen: PBMCs. Receptor source: a man in his thirties or forties in good health and CMV-seropositive.

CDR3 region: CSVESGGTGTEAFF. CDR3 sequence (DNA): TGCAGCGTTGAATCGGGGGGAACGGGGACTGAAGCTTTCTTT. J is TRBJ1-1 and V is TRBV29-1, with a weak D call TRBD1 (5 bases). Germline CDR1 and CDR2: SQVTM and ANQGSEA. CDR3 length: 14 residues. Trimming took 2 bases from V and 5 from J, leaving 15 bases between them.

The V call is TRBV7-2, the J call TRBJ1-2, with D perhaps TRBD1 (5 bases). The length of the CDR3 is 14 residues. Germline values: CDR1 SGHTA, CDR2 FQGNSA. With 5 bases removed from V and 8 bases from J, the gap between germline ends came to 18 bases. The CDR3 spells CASSLNRRSIGYTF. In DNA, the CDR3 is TGTGCCAGCAGCCTGAACAGGAGATCGATCGGCTACACCTTC.

Only a few counts were recorded for this clone. The chain combines TRBV7-9 with TRBJ1-6; 7 positions agree with TRBD1. CDR3 length: 16 amino acids. The germline V gene has CDR1 SEHNR and CDR2 FQNEAQ (reference sequence). The J segment lost 10 bases and the V segment lost 4 bases, leaving 13 bases of the junction unmatched. In DNA, the CDR3 is TGTGCCAGCAGCTCAGAGGTAAACAGGGGTTTGTCACCCCTCCACTTT. Its translation is CASSSEVNRGLSPLHF.

The rearrangement uses TRBV9 and TRBJ1-2; D gene uncertain. CDR3 length: 15 amino acids. V was cut by 0 bases and J by 0 bases, with 9 bases left in between. From germline, CDR1 is SGDLS and CDR2 YYNGEE. DNA of the CDR3: TGTGCCAGCAGCGTAGTAACAGCCACTAACTATGGCTACACCTTC. Its protein is CASSVVTATNYGYTF.

The table lists this clone with many counts. The chain joins TRBV7-6 to TRBJ2-1, with 10 bases fitting TRBD2. The germline V gene encodes CDR1 SGHVS and CDR2 FNYEAQ. The CDR3 is 16 amino acids. V trimming: 4 bases; J trimming: 7 bases; junction bases outside the gene matches: 10. CDR3 bases: TGTGCCAGCAGCTCTTCAGTAGCGGGGGGATTGAATGAGCAGTTCTTC. This translates into CASSSSVAGGLNEQFF.

The chain combines TRBV5-1 with TRBJ2-1, with unresolved D. Looked up from germline, CDR1 is SGHRS and CDR2 is YFSETQ. This CDR3 has 13 residues. V was clipped by 4 bases and J by 5 bases, with 10 bases between them. The CDR3 DNA reads as TGCGCCAGCAGCCTCGGAACTAACAATGAGCAGTTCTTC. Amino acid sequence: CASSLGTNNEQFF.

J is TRBJ1-1 and V is TRBV5-4, with D possibly TRBD1 on 6 matching bases. Per the germline V gene, CDR1 is SGHNT and CDR2 is YYREEE (reference sequence). The CDR3 has 15 residues. V dropped 5 bases and J dropped 2 bases, with 16 bases sitting between them. The CDR3 DNA follows: TGTGCCAGCAGGGCAGGGGAGTCGAGAAACACTGAAGCTTTCTTT. This encodes CASRAGESRNTEAFF.

The chain links TRBV4-3 to TRBJ1-2; TRBD1 agrees at 9 bases. Trimming removed 0 bases from V and 5 bases from J; junction bases left unmatched: 4. CDR3 length: 15 residues. Germline-derived CDR1 and CDR2 are LGHNA and YSLEER. In nucleotides, the CDR3 is TGCGCCAGCAGCCAAGACACAGGGGGCACTTATGGCTACACCTTC. Translated: CASSQDTGGTYGYTF.

The rearrangement uses TRBV4-3 and TRBJ2-7, with D perhaps matching TRBD2 (5 bases). The CDR3 runs 15 residues. Deletions cut 1 base from V and 3 bases from J, with 13 bases between. Germline V gene data show CDR1 as LGHNA and CDR2 as YSLEER. The CDR3 is CASSQALRVRYEQYF. DNA for the CDR3: TGCGCCAGCAGCCAAGCGCTGCGGGTCCGCTACGAGCAGTACTTC.

The rearrangement links TRBV10-3 to TRBJ2-2; 9 bases align to TRBD2. The length of the CDR3 is 16 residues. Looked up from germline, CDR1 is ENHRY and CDR2 is SYGVKD. Trimming removed 8 bases from V and 2 bases from J; junction bases left unmatched: 9. The CDR3, as DNA: TGTGCCATCCGGTTCTCTAGCGGGGTCAACACCGGGGAGCTGTTTTTT. Translated, it gives CAIRFSSGVNTGELFF.

This chain uses TRBV27 with TRBJ2-1, with 13 bases matching TRBD2. The CDR3 extends over 16 amino acids. After removal of 5 bases from V and 7 bases from J, the junction contained 8 bases not matched to a gene. Germline CDR1 reads MNHEY; CDR2 reads SMNVEV (reference sequence). The CDR3 reads CASSTTLAGGPNEQFF. CDR3 DNA sequence: TGTGCCAGCAGTACAACACTAGCGGGGGGGCCTAATGAGCAGTTCTTC.

The chain links TRBV11-2 to TRBJ2-2, with TRBD1 as a possible D gene (6 bases). The germline V and J ends were trimmed by 6 bases and 7 bases, with 18 bases remaining between them. Germline lookup yields CDR1 SGHAT and CDR2 FQNNGV. CDR3 length: 15 amino acids. The CDR3 coding sequence is TGTGCCAGCAGAAATCCCAGGGGAAGGGACGGGGAGCTGTTTTTT. Protein sequence: CASRNPRGRDGELFF.

The rearrangement links TRBV27 to TRBJ2-2, with 10 nucleotides matching TRBD1. Germline CDR1 and CDR2: MNHEY and SMNVEV (reference sequence). There are 15 residues in the CDR3. V lost 5 bases, J lost 7 bases, and 7 bases stayed unmatched. CDR3 loop: CASSVIGTGVGELFF. Here the CDR3 DNA reads TGTGCCAGCAGTGTCATAGGGACAGGGGTCGGGGAGCTGTTTTTT.

This clone has just one count. CDR3 sequence reads: CASSPRTDTEAFF. The CDR3 bases are TGTGCCAGCAGCCCGAGGACTGACACTGAAGCTTTCTTT. V gene TRBV7-2 combines with J gene TRBJ1-1, with no clear D. The CDR3 consists of 13 residues. Trimming took off 5 bases at V and 3 bases at J, with 10 bases between the two ends. Germline CDR1 reads SGHTA; CDR2 reads FQGNSA.

This clone has ten or more counts. V gene TRBV10-3 combines with J gene TRBJ1-5; D is perhaps TRBD1 (6 bases). Trimming shortened V by 11 bases and J by 0 bases, and 14 bases separated the two germline ends. The CDR3 sequence is 14 residues long. CDR1 is ENHRY, CDR2 SYGVKD, per germline. CDR3 in DNA: TGTGCCTCGGGGGGCGTAAATAGCAATCAGCCCCAGCATTTT. Amino acids: CASGGVNSNQPQHF.

V and J are TRBV6-6 and TRBJ2-5; D possibly corresponds to TRBD2 (7 bases). This CDR3 has 14 amino acids. V lost 4 bases and J 7 bases, leaving 16 bases between the germline ends. The germline V gene has CDR1 MNHNY and CDR2 SVGAGI (reference sequence). CDR3 region: CASSSLGGDGTQYF. For the CDR3, the DNA is TGTGCCAGCAGTTCCCTAGGGGGGGACGGGACCCAGTACTTC.

This clone was counted once. This chain connects TRBV4-3 to TRBJ1-5; D remains unclear. V lost 1 base to trimming and J lost 11 bases, with 15 bases between them. The V gene's germline CDR1 is LGHNA and CDR2 YSLEER. The CDR3 is 14 amino acids. The CDR3 bases are TGCGCCAGCAGCCAAGTGGCGGATTCTCGATCCCAGCATTTT. Residues: CASSQVADSRSQHF.

This chain joins TRBV19 and TRBJ2-7, with 14 bases aligning to TRBD2. The germline V gene has CDR1 LNHDA and CDR2 SQIVND (reference sequence). The CDR3 consists of 13 residues. After removal of 11 bases from V and 4 bases from J, the junction contained 4 bases not matched to a gene. CDR3 sequence (DNA): TGTGCCGGGGGACTAGCGGGAGAGTACGAGCAGTACTTC. It yields the protein CAGGLAGEYEQYF. The variable domain in full, with the rest retrieved from reference TRBV19 and TRBJ2-7, is DGGITQSPKYLFRKEGQNVTLSCEQNLNHDAMYWYRQDPGQGLRLIYYSQIVNDFQKGDIAEGYSVSREKKESFPLTVTSAQKNPTAFYLCAGGLAGEYEQYFGPGTRLTVT.

This chain joins TRBV27 and TRBJ1-1; perhaps TRBD1 as D (5 bases). V was shortened by 5 bases and J by 5 bases, with 12 bases between the two germline ends. The CDR3 is 13 residues long. Germline V gene sequence: CDR1 MNHEY, CDR2 SMNVEV (reference sequence). CDR3 DNA: TGTGCCAGCAGTATCCGACAGTTAACTGAAGCTTTCTTT. Amino acids: CASSIRQLTEAFF.

The chain recombines TRBV18 with TRBJ2-7; 7 nucleotides line up with TRBD2. CDR1 KGHSH and CDR2 LQKENI come from the germline V gene. The CDR3 runs 16 residues. The V and J ends lost 4 bases and 0 bases, in that order; junction bases with no gene match: 9. Written as DNA, the CDR3 is TGTGCCAGCTCACGTTATACTAGCGCGAGCTCCTACGAGCAGTACTTC. Translated: CASSRYTSASSYEQYF.

This sequence joins TRBV9 and TRBJ1-6, with 9 bases identical to TRBD1. Trimming took 0 bases from V and 5 from J; bases not matched to a gene: 3. The germline CDR1 and CDR2 sequences are SGDLS and YYNGEE. This CDR3 is 16 amino acids long. The CDR3 nucleotides are TGTGCCAGCAGCGTAGAAGGGGACAGGGATAATTCACCCCTCCACTTT. Its translation is CASSVEGDRDNSPLHF.

This chain connects TRBV19 to TRBJ1-1; no reliable D call. Trimming left V 7 bases short and J 0 bases short, with 9 bases between. The CDR3 runs to 13 residues. Germline V gives CDR1 LNHDA, CDR2 SQIVND (reference sequence). CDR3 DNA sequence: TGTGCCAGTACGGGGAGGTTGAACACTGAAGCTTTCTTT. Its translation is CASTGRLNTEAFF.

CDR3 protein: CASSRQGARTEAFF. The CDR3 coding sequence is TGCGCCAGCAGCCGACAGGGGGCAAGGACTGAAGCTTTCTTT. The chain recombines TRBV5-1 with TRBJ1-1, with 10 bases that match TRBD1. Germline CDR1 SGHRS, CDR2 YFSETQ. The CDR3 sequence is 14 residues long. Trimming cost V 4 bases and J 5 bases; bases outside gene matches: 5.

The chain links TRBV10-3 to TRBJ1-4; 9 bases map to TRBD1. This CDR3 spans 16 amino acids. Germline CDR1 ENHRY, CDR2 SYGVKD. V lost 9 bases to trimming and J lost 5 bases; unmatched junction nucleotides: 13. Here the CDR3 reads CAISPIQGQGNEKLFF. CDR3 coding DNA: TGTGCCATATCCCCAATCCAAGGACAGGGGAATGAAAAACTGTTTTTT.

This rearrangement joins TRBV2 to TRBJ1-1, with unresolved D. CDR3 length equals 12 residues. Germline loops: CDR1 SNHLY, CDR2 FYNNEI. Trimming removed 5 bases at V and 5 bases at J, with 9 bases between. The CDR3 reads CASSRRKTEAFF. CDR3 nucleotides: TGTGCCAGCAGTAGGAGGAAGACTGAAGCTTTCTTT.